The 21 T cell receptor beta chains presented below share a single source sample, sequenced in a study of Ad26.COV2.S vaccination and SARS-CoV-2 variants. Profiling relied on immunoSEQ multiplex PCR, and the TCRdb table lists in-frame clones only, not all of them. The sample yields a few hundred thousand clones, around nine tenths seen once. As to treatment: some 19 received Ad26.COV2.S at low or high dose, single or two shots; a few received placebo; per-sample allocation not given. Following the first vaccine or placebo injection, samples were taken on day 63. Sample: peripheral blood, taken in a trial of Ad26.COV2.S vaccine versus placebo. The receptor source for this set is a person aged 18-60 years who received the Ad26.COV2.S COVID-19 vaccine or a placebo.

The V and J genes are TRBV27 and TRBJ1-5; 8 bases match TRBD1. Germline CDR1 MNHEY, CDR2 SMNVEV (reference sequence). The V and J ends lost 5 bases and 1 base, in that order; junction bases with no gene match: 7. The CDR3 has 16 residues. CDR3 DNA: TGTGCCAGCAGTGCAGGGACAGGTAAAAGCAATCAGCCCCAGCATTTT. Translating it yields CASSAGTGKSNQPQHF.

The chain has TRBV4-3 and TRBJ1-2; the match to TRBD1 covers 7 bases. The V gene end was trimmed by 3 bases and the J gene end by 1 base; junction bases not matched to a gene: 11. Germline CDR1 LGHNA, CDR2 YSLEER. This CDR3 comprises 17 residues. The CDR3 loop reads CASSHGAGGSINYGYTF. The CDR3 DNA is TGCGCCAGCAGCCATGGGGCAGGGGGATCTATTAACTATGGCTACACCTTC.

This chain uses TRBV11-2 with TRBJ2-7, with D possibly TRBD1 on 5 matching bases. Germline V gene sequence: CDR1 SGHAT, CDR2 FQNNGV. CDR3 length equals 13 residues. The V end was cut by 6 bases, the J end by 6 bases, with 15 bases between. The CDR3 DNA follows: TGTGCCAGCAGTCGCATCCAGGGTGGCGAGCAGTACTTC. Its protein is CASSRIQGGEQYF.

This clone was observed once. The V call is TRBV20-1, the J call TRBJ2-1, with TRBD2 matching 10 bases. Looked up from germline, CDR1 is DFQATT and CDR2 is SNEGSKA (reference sequence). J gave up 9 bases and V 3 bases, and 5 bases lay outside the gene matches. The CDR3 loop spans 13 amino acids. CDR3 in DNA: TGCAGTGCTAGTTGGGTAGCGGGAGGTGAGCAGTTCTTC. It encodes CSASWVAGGEQFF.

This chain connects TRBV4-3 to TRBJ1-1, with a tentative D call TRBD1 (6 bases). Germline V gene data show CDR1 as LGHNA and CDR2 as YSLEER. V shed 0 bases and J shed 3 bases, with 11 bases lying between them. CDR3 length equals 15 residues. The chain's CDR3 is CASSQDGGPDTEAFF. Here the CDR3 DNA reads TGCGCCAGCAGCCAAGATGGGGGGCCAGACACTGAAGCTTTCTTT.

The V gene is TRBV18, the J gene TRBJ2-3; 10 bases are shared with TRBD2. Germline V lookup: CDR1 KGHSH, CDR2 LQKENI. The CDR3 covers 16 residues. Unmatched junction bases numbered 6, after V lost 6 bases and J lost 0 bases. The CDR3 reads CASSRTSGISTDTQYF. In DNA, the CDR3 is TGTGCCAGCTCTAGGACTAGCGGTATTAGCACAGATACGCAGTATTTT.

This chain joins TRBV30 and TRBJ2-3, with D unclear. Germline loops: CDR1 GTSNPN, CDR2 SVGIG (reference sequence). V was cut by 2 bases and J by 3 bases, with 9 bases left in between. The CDR3 extends over 13 amino acids. In DNA, the CDR3 is TGTGCCTGGAGTTACTTTGCGACAGATACGCAGTATTTT. Protein product: CAWSYFATDTQYF. The full variable domain, its missing parts supplied by reference TRBV30 and TRBJ2-3, is SQTIHQWPATLVQPVGSPLSLECTVEGTSNPNLYWYRQAAGRGLQLLFYSVGIGQISSEVPQNLSASRPQDRQFILSSKKLLLSDSGFYLCAWSYFATDTQYFGPGTRLTVL.

This clone is a singleton in its sample. This chain connects TRBV27 to TRBJ1-2; D perhaps matches TRBD1 (5 bases). Deletions cut 4 bases from V and 0 bases from J, with 15 bases between. This CDR3 has 16 amino acids. CDR1 and CDR2 from the germline V gene are MNHEY and SMNVEV (reference sequence). DNA of the CDR3: TGTGCCAGCAGTTACGGAAGACAGCCAGCTAACTATGGCTACACCTTC. Translating it yields CASSYGRQPANYGYTF.

The gene calls are TRBV12-3 or TRBV12-4 and TRBJ1-5; D is undetermined. The CDR3 sequence is 13 residues long. Trimming removed 5 bases at V and 9 bases at J, with 14 bases between. The CDR3 coding sequence is TGTGCCAGCAGTCCCCAAGAGGGTGTGCCCCAGCATTTT. It is translated as CASSPQEGVPQHF.

The rearrangement links TRBV30 to TRBJ1-1, with D possibly TRBD1 on 6 matching bases. Germline V gives CDR1 GTSNPN, CDR2 SVGIG (reference sequence). V was cut by 3 bases and J by 2 bases, with 13 bases left in between. This CDR3 has 14 residues. The CDR3 reads CAWSPLDSNTEAFF. In DNA, the CDR3 is TGTGCCTGGAGCCCACTGGACAGCAACACTGAAGCTTTCTTT.

The DNA of the CDR3 is TGCGCCAGCAGCCAGGGACAGGTTTCCTACGAGCAGTACTTC. This gives the protein CASSQGQVSYEQYF. The chain uses TRBV5-1 and TRBJ2-7; TRBD1 aligns across 8 bases. V shed 4 bases and J 1 base; nucleotides not matched to a gene: 4. CDR1 and CDR2 (germline): SGHRS, YFSETQ. CDR3 length: 14 residues.

The sample holds many counts of this clone. The rearrangement uses TRBV5-1 and TRBJ1-1, with TRBD1 as a possible D gene (6 bases). The V gene's germline CDR1 is SGHRS and CDR2 YFSETQ. Trimming took 4 bases from V and 2 from J, leaving 9 bases between them. CDR3 length: 13 residues. The CDR3 sequence: CASSVQGNTEAFF. In nucleotides, the CDR3 is TGCGCCAGCAGCGTACAGGGAAACACTGAAGCTTTCTTT.

The chain links TRBV6-5 to TRBJ2-3, with D tentatively TRBD1 or TRBD2 (5 bases each). This CDR3 has 15 residues. Trimming pared 2 bases from V and 3 bases from J, leaving 12 bases between. Germline V gene lookup returns CDR1 MNHEY and CDR2 SVGAGI. The CDR3 coding sequence is TGTGCCAGCAGTTACACAGGACGGAGGACAGATACGCAGTATTTT. Residues: CASSYTGRRTDTQYF.

This chain joins TRBV3-1 (or the pseudogene TRBV3-2) and TRBJ2-1, with 9 bases matching TRBD2. V gave up 1 base and J gave up 5 bases; unmatched junction bases: 6. This CDR3 region has 16 residues. The germline CDR1 and CDR2 sequences are LGHDT and YNNKEL (reference sequence). As DNA, the CDR3 is TGTGCCAGCAGCCAAGTTGCGACTAGCGGTAACAATGAGCAGTTCTTC. Encoded protein: CASSQVATSGNNEQFF.

V is TRBV5-1 and J is TRBJ1-2, with D hard to call. Germline V CDR1 and CDR2: SGHRS, YFSETQ. Deletions cut 2 bases from V and 4 bases from J, with 3 bases between. This CDR3 spans 11 amino acids. The CDR3 nucleotides read TGCGCCAGCAGCTTCGGCTATGGCTACACCTTC. It yields the protein CASSFGYGYTF.

The rearrangement links TRBV30 to TRBJ1-1, with 11 positions matching TRBD1. There are 14 residues in the CDR3. The V segment lost 5 bases and the J segment 5 bases; nucleotides outside the gene matches: 7. The V gene's germline CDR1 is GTSNPN and CDR2 SVGIG (reference sequence). DNA for the CDR3: TGTGCCTGGGGGCCGGACAGGGGGCAAACTGAAGCTTTCTTT. Translation gives CAWGPDRGQTEAFF.

The genes are TRBV2 and TRBJ2-1, with TRBD2 matching 7 bases. Germline values: CDR1 SNHLY, CDR2 FYNNEI. This CDR3 region has 15 residues. Trimming at V came to 7 bases and at J to 4 bases, leaving 10 bases not matched to a gene. CDR3 bases: TGTGCCAGCAATCCGGGTGCTAGCGGATACAATGAGCAGTTCTTC. It yields the protein CASNPGASGYNEQFF.

The chain has TRBV6-5 and TRBJ2-7; D not resolved. CDR3 length: 12 residues. Per the germline V gene, CDR1 is MNHEY and CDR2 is SVGAGI. Between the trimmed V and J ends, which lost 8 bases and 2 bases, there was a span of 10 bases. CDR3 bases: TGTGCCAGCGTCGGAGTCCCCTACGAGCAGTACTTC. It encodes CASVGVPYEQYF.

The chain uses TRBV6-5 and TRBJ2-7; possibly TRBD1 for D (5 bases). V was trimmed by 8 bases and J by 3 bases, leaving 14 bases between them. The CDR3 runs to 13 residues. Germline CDR1 reads MNHEY; CDR2 reads SVGAGI. This chain's CDR3 is CASCLGRGYEQYF. The CDR3 DNA reads TGTGCCAGCTGTTTAGGTAGGGGCTACGAGCAGTACTTC.

The CDR3 DNA reads TGTGCCAGCACAAGGGTCGATGAAAAACTGTTTTTT. Translated, it gives CASTRVDEKLFF. The chain has TRBV28 and TRBJ1-4, with D hard to call. The CDR3 is made up of 12 amino acids. Trimming left V 7 bases short and J 6 bases short, with 9 bases between. Germline assignment: CDR1 MDHEN and CDR2 SYDVKM.

The J gene is TRBJ1-5, the V gene TRBV30; D is ambiguous. The length of the CDR3 is 14 residues. With 2 bases removed from V and 1 base from J, the gap between germline ends came to 9 bases. The V gene's germline CDR1 is GTSNPN and CDR2 SVGIG (reference sequence). In DNA, the CDR3 is TGTGCCTGGAGTTCGGACTGGAGCAATCAGCCCCAGCATTTT. Residues: CAWSSDWSNQPQHF.